This T cell receptor beta chain was identified during a study of control samples from healthy donors and cancer patients. Clones were read by immunoSEQ multiplex PCR, and TCRdb kept only the in-frame ones, dropping some. The sample lists 40,000 to 60,000 clones, 87% occurring once. The CDR3 covers 13 residues. Looked up from germline, CDR1 is MNHEY and CDR2 is SVGEGT. Trimming pared 5 bases from V and 3 bases from J, leaving 10 bases between. The sample taken for sequencing was PBMCs. The chain links TRBV6-2 or TRBV6-3 to TRBJ1-1, with D unresolved. The TCR sequence derives from a man between 60 and 75 years old with head and neck cancer. CDR3 sequence reads: CASSTRVYTEAFF. The CDR3 DNA reads as TGTGCCAGCAGTACGCGGGTCTACACTGAAGCTTTCTTT.